Sequencing of this TCR beta chain was carried out in a study of blood T cells in healthy people across ages. Through a sample-barcoded 5' primer and a J-beta primer mix, a second PCR was run for 7 to 11 cycles. TCRdb fed the 5' RACE reads into MiXCR, producing one record per CDR3 protein. The sample lists over a million distinct CDR3 sequences, 35% to 55% occurring once. Per sample, a minimum of 6 million PBMCs were isolated. Study findings and constraints: Diversity estimated from one million T cells was considered an underestimate. Using unsorted PBMCs precluded a conclusive naive versus antigen-experienced comparison.

For this clonotype: Its antigen is not identified.

The V end lost 5 bases, the J end lost 3 bases, and 11 bases lay between the germline ends. There are 13 residues in the CDR3. Germline lookup yields CDR1 MNHEY and CDR2 SMNVEV (reference sequence). The sequence came from an older woman in good health. The rearrangement links TRBV27 to TRBJ2-7, with D possibly TRBD1 on 7 matching bases. The sequencing input was blood. The CDR3 protein is CASSAGGFYEQYF. DNA of the CDR3: TGTGCCAGCAGTGCAGGGGGGTTCTACGAGCAGTACTTC.